These T cell receptor beta chains were read from a single sample in a study of Graves' ophthalmopathy and Graves' hyperthyroidism. Each CDR3 protein gets one entry after TCRdb re-called the multiplex PCR reads with MiXCR. The sample shows about 160,000 distinct CDR3 sequences, roughly two fifths of them seen only once. Material: peripheral blood. The receptor source for this set is a man aged 25 to 45 with Graves' ophthalmopathy. The conserved cysteine and the conserved F or W are not part of the CDR3 here. The order of the fields is clone size, V gene, J gene, CDR3 protein. Size tells how often a clone was seen (once, few, many) or the class of an expanded clone, and some rows leave it out.

clone size: many
V gene: TRBV30
J gene: TRBJ1-1
CDR3 protein: AWVSDSENTEAF

clone size: few
V gene: TRBV6-5
J gene: TRBJ1-1
CDR3 protein: ASSYSPGGPEAF

clone size: many
V gene: TRBV12-3/TRBV12-4
J gene: TRBJ2-7
CDR3 protein: ASSADYEQY

clone size: many
V gene: TRBV7-2
J gene: TRBJ2-2
CDR3 protein: ASSLGGVGELF

clone size: -
V gene: TRBV2
J gene: TRBJ1-3
CDR3 protein: ASKFTTGNTIY

clone size: many
V gene: TRBV6-1
J gene: TRBJ2-7
CDR3 protein: ASSRDSKGEQY

clone size: once
V gene: TRBV28
J gene: TRBJ1-6
CDR3 protein: ASKVFYNSPLH

clone size: -
V gene: TRBV6-1
J gene: TRBJ1-1
CDR3 protein: ASTWGGVNTEAF

clone size: -
V gene: TRBV12-3/TRBV12-4
J gene: TRBJ2-2
CDR3 protein: ASRGLAGVAGELF

clone size: -
V gene: TRBV12-3/TRBV12-4
J gene: TRBJ2-5
CDR3 protein: ASSSRMGGETQY

clone size: many
V gene: TRBV28
J gene: TRBJ2-2
CDR3 protein: ASSLGPLEELF

clone size: many
V gene: TRBV7-2
J gene: TRBJ2-7
CDR3 protein: ASSLLNSYEQY

clone size: many
V gene: TRBV11-2
J gene: TRBJ2-5
CDR3 protein: ASSLDPPGTSGQETQY

clone size: -
V gene: TRBV11-1
J gene: TRBJ2-5
CDR3 protein: ASSGGPGQGHQETQY

clone size: many
V gene: TRBV28
J gene: TRBJ2-7
CDR3 protein: ASTKSRVPQY

clone size: once
V gene: TRBV7-9
J gene: TRBJ2-7
CDR3 protein: ASSSRAGGPHEQY

clone size: -
V gene: TRBV6-1
J gene: TRBJ2-5
CDR3 protein: ASSEDSAGTTQY

clone size: many
V gene: TRBV6-2/TRBV6-3
J gene: TRBJ2-4
CDR3 protein: ASSRAGTRATIQY

clone size: many
V gene: TRBV12-3/TRBV12-4
J gene: TRBJ1-5
CDR3 protein: ASSLRGYQPQH

clone size: many
V gene: TRBV3-1
J gene: TRBJ2-5
CDR3 protein: ASSQDLIGRAQY

clone size: -
V gene: TRBV6-5
J gene: TRBJ1-6
CDR3 protein: ASRPQGGSPLH

clone size: many
V gene: TRBV19
J gene: TRBJ1-2
CDR3 protein: ASSMRVGYT

clone size: -
V gene: TRBV6-1
J gene: TRBJ2-7
CDR3 protein: ASRSTRLARSYEQY

clone size: many
V gene: TRBV6-2/TRBV6-3
J gene: TRBJ1-5
CDR3 protein: ASTTGVRSNQPQH

clone size: many
V gene: TRBV28
J gene: TRBJ1-2
CDR3 protein: ASSRGLSNYGYT

clone size: -
V gene: TRBV28
J gene: TRBJ1-5
CDR3 protein: ASRPTGFGNQPQH

clone size: many
V gene: TRBV6-2/TRBV6-3
J gene: TRBJ2-7
CDR3 protein: ASSYSMDLRRDRTYEQY

clone size: many
V gene: TRBV30
J gene: TRBJ2-2
CDR3 protein: ARINYRRNTGELF

clone size: many
V gene: TRBV10-3
J gene: TRBJ1-2
CDR3 protein: ALGGTDYGYT

clone size: -
V gene: TRBV6-5
J gene: TRBJ2-5
CDR3 protein: ASSSPGLLETQY

clone size: many
V gene: TRBV11-2
J gene: TRBJ1-2
CDR3 protein: ASSLVHGWGYGYT